This is a list of T cell receptor beta chains from one sample in a study of T-cell memory formation after mild COVID-19. TCRdb re-derived calls from the 5' RACE reads in MiXCR, one entry per CDR3 protein. This repertoire shows some 490,000 distinct CDR3 sequences, 18% found once; its top ten account for approximately 13%. The source material was PBMCs or a T cell subset sorted from them (not recorded which). Every receptor here comes from an adult woman who had mild COVID-19 (a few samples of this study predate the infection). Cell type and time point are not known. Both conserved end residues are trimmed from each CDR3. Each record gives: V gene, CDR3 length, J gene, clone size, CDR3 protein. Size values are once, few and many counts, or a class for expanded clones, and some rows have none.

V gene: TRBV9
CDR3 length: 13
J gene: TRBJ1-2
clone size: once
CDR3 protein: ASSGEDEGDYGYT

V gene: TRBV5-1
CDR3 length: 11
J gene: TRBJ2-2
clone size: few
CDR3 protein: ASPNPNTGELF

V gene: TRBV6-5
CDR3 length: 12
J gene: TRBJ1-4
clone size: -
CDR3 protein: ASSYQSFNEKLF

V gene: TRBV6-5
CDR3 length: 10
J gene: TRBJ2-7
clone size: -
CDR3 protein: ATSTKSDEQY

V gene: TRBV6-4
CDR3 length: 10
J gene: TRBJ1-5
clone size: few
CDR3 protein: ASIGRGWPQH

V gene: TRBV4-2
CDR3 length: 13
J gene: TRBJ2-5
clone size: -
CDR3 protein: ASSQDGTGTETQY

V gene: TRBV24-1
CDR3 length: 13
J gene: TRBJ2-1
clone size: many
CDR3 protein: ATSTGGEPTNEQF

V gene: TRBV30
CDR3 length: 10
J gene: TRBJ2-7
clone size: -
CDR3 protein: AWSVWNYEQY

V gene: TRBV29-1
CDR3 length: 12
J gene: TRBJ1-2
clone size: -
CDR3 protein: SAPFPGTAYGYT

V gene: TRBV5-4
CDR3 length: 13
J gene: TRBJ2-7
clone size: -
CDR3 protein: ASSVQSRGSYEQY

V gene: TRBV2
CDR3 length: 11
J gene: TRBJ1-2
clone size: few
CDR3 protein: ASSVETGGGYT

V gene: TRBV5-6
CDR3 length: 9
J gene: TRBJ2-7
clone size: -
CDR3 protein: ASTLESEQY

V gene: TRBV5-1
CDR3 length: 13
J gene: TRBJ1-2
clone size: -
CDR3 protein: ASSQDRPTDYGYT

V gene: TRBV5-6
CDR3 length: 12
J gene: TRBJ2-1
clone size: few
CDR3 protein: ASILSSSYNEQF

V gene: TRBV15
CDR3 length: 9
J gene: TRBJ2-7
clone size: many
CDR3 protein: ATSRGYEQY

V gene: TRBV5-1
CDR3 length: 11
J gene: TRBJ2-7
clone size: few
CDR3 protein: ASSLTGSGEQY

V gene: TRBV7-3
CDR3 length: 14
J gene: TRBJ2-2
clone size: -
CDR3 protein: ASSSSPVSGTGELF

V gene: TRBV11-1
CDR3 length: 13
J gene: TRBJ1-4
clone size: few
CDR3 protein: ASSRRAATNEKLF

V gene: TRBV20-1
CDR3 length: 13
J gene: TRBJ2-7
clone size: -
CDR3 protein: SARGSGQGFYEQY

V gene: TRBV5-1
CDR3 length: 14
J gene: TRBJ2-5
clone size: -
CDR3 protein: ASSLALQAYQETQY

V gene: TRBV7-3
CDR3 length: 13
J gene: TRBJ2-1
clone size: few
CDR3 protein: ASSLIGGDYNEQF

V gene: TRBV6-5
CDR3 length: 13
J gene: TRBJ2-5
clone size: -
CDR3 protein: ASSYSKREEETQY

V gene: TRBV7-9
CDR3 length: 14
J gene: TRBJ2-7
clone size: many
CDR3 protein: ASSLATSGGVYEQY

V gene: TRBV9
CDR3 length: 13
J gene: TRBJ2-3
clone size: few
CDR3 protein: ASSEGANTRDTQY

V gene: TRBV27
CDR3 length: 13
J gene: TRBJ2-3
clone size: few
CDR3 protein: ASRLRRGGTDTQY

V gene: TRBV20-1
CDR3 length: 12
J gene: TRBJ2-7
clone size: few
CDR3 protein: SAFAGLAVNEQY

V gene: TRBV11-3
CDR3 length: 13
J gene: TRBJ2-7
clone size: -
CDR3 protein: ASSLALVAGKEQY

V gene: TRBV20-1
CDR3 length: 12
J gene: TRBJ1-1
clone size: many
CDR3 protein: SASRGVAVTEAF

V gene: TRBV7-2
CDR3 length: 14
J gene: TRBJ2-1
clone size: few
CDR3 protein: ASSSAPTSSYNEQF

V gene: TRBV7-9
CDR3 length: 13
J gene: TRBJ2-3
clone size: -
CDR3 protein: ASSRRQGSTDTQY

V gene: TRBV15
CDR3 length: 12
J gene: TRBJ2-5
clone size: -
CDR3 protein: ATSRLGAKETQY

V gene: TRBV7-3
CDR3 length: 13
J gene: TRBJ2-1
clone size: many
CDR3 protein: ASSWLDGAGNEQF

V gene: TRBV6-5
CDR3 length: 15
J gene: TRBJ2-3
clone size: few
CDR3 protein: ASSYSPGLAGEDTQY

V gene: TRBV7-2
CDR3 length: 13
J gene: TRBJ2-3
clone size: -
CDR3 protein: ASSGGDSITDTQY

V gene: TRBV30
CDR3 length: 9
J gene: TRBJ2-1
clone size: -
CDR3 protein: AWSGANEQF

V gene: TRBV3-1
CDR3 length: 12
J gene: TRBJ1-6
clone size: few
CDR3 protein: ASSQEVWGSPLH

V gene: TRBV7-9
CDR3 length: 10
J gene: TRBJ2-7
clone size: few
CDR3 protein: ASTKTGGEQY

V gene: TRBV30
CDR3 length: 12
J gene: TRBJ2-7
clone size: -
CDR3 protein: AWSTGTGVHEQY

V gene: TRBV3-1
CDR3 length: 12
J gene: TRBJ1-1
clone size: -
CDR3 protein: ASSAGQVVTEAF

V gene: TRBV7-2
CDR3 length: 14
J gene: TRBJ2-3
clone size: few
CDR3 protein: ASSSSQGVGTDTQY

V gene: TRBV10-3
CDR3 length: 12
J gene: TRBJ2-5
clone size: many
CDR3 protein: AISESVPSETQY

V gene: TRBV6-2/TRBV6-3
CDR3 length: 11
J gene: TRBJ2-7
clone size: few
CDR3 protein: ASFSGIMYEQY

V gene: TRBV4-3
CDR3 length: 13
J gene: TRBJ1-4
clone size: -
CDR3 protein: ASSQVDSRNEKLF

V gene: TRBV9
CDR3 length: 12
J gene: TRBJ2-7
clone size: many
CDR3 protein: ASSVLAGPGEQY

V gene: TRBV5-4
CDR3 length: 13
J gene: TRBJ2-5
clone size: -
CDR3 protein: ASSLYGLAPETQY